What follows are 3 T cell receptor beta chains derived from one specimen sequenced in a study of control samples from healthy donors and cancer patients. Clones were read by immunoSEQ multiplex PCR, and TCRdb kept only the in-frame ones, dropping some. This table has 64,000 or so clones, roughly 90% appearing once. The sample consisted of PBMCs. The receptors stem from a man in his forties with colorectal cancer.

The chain has TRBV6-5 and TRBJ1-2, with TRBD1 identical over 9 bases. Losses at the gene ends were 6 bases for V and 3 bases for J; bases not matched to a gene: 5. The CDR3 spans 14 residues. Germline V gene lookup returns CDR1 MNHEY and CDR2 SVGAGI. The CDR3 bases are TGTGCCAGCAGCCTGACAGGGGGAGACTATGGCTACACCTTC. It is translated as CASSLTGGDYGYTF.

The chain carries TRBV18 and TRBJ2-5, with 7 nucleotides matching TRBD1. Germline loops: CDR1 KGHSH, CDR2 LQKENI. The V and J ends lost 6 bases and 4 bases, in that order; junction bases with no gene match: 5. The CDR3 is 13 residues long. CDR3 in DNA: TGTGCCAGCTCCGTGACAGGGTCAGAGACCCAGTACTTC. Protein: CASSVTGSETQYF.

This clone came up a few times. The chain is built from TRBV7-3 and TRBJ2-3; 10 bases fit TRBD1. The CDR3 runs 16 residues. Looked up from germline, CDR1 is SGHTA and CDR2 is FQGTGA. With 3 bases clipped from V and 1 base from J, the junction kept 4 bases outside the gene matches. CDR3 protein: CASSLTGGGGTDTQYF. The CDR3 nucleotides read TGTGCCAGCAGCTTGACAGGGGGCGGGGGCACAGATACGCAGTATTTT. The variable domain in full, completed from reference TRBV7-3 and TRBJ2-3, reads GAGVSQTPSNKVTEKGKYVELRCDPISGHTALYWYRQSLGQGPEFLIYFQGTGAADDSGLPNDRFFAVRPEGSVSTLKIQRTERGDSAVYLCASSLTGGGGTDTQYFGPGTRLTVL.